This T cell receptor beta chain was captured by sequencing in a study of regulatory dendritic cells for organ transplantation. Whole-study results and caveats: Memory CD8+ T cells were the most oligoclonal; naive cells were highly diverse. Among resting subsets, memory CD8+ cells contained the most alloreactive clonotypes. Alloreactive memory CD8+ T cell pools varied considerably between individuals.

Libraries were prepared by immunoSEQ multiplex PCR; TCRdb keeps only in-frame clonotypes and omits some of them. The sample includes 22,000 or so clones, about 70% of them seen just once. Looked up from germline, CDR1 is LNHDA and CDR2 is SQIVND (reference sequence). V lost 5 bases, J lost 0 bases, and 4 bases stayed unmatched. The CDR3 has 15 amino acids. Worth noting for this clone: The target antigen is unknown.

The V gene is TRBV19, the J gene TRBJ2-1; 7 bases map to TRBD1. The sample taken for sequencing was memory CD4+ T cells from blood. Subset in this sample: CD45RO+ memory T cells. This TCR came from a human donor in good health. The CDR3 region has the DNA TGTGCCAGTAGTCCGACAGGGAGCTCCTACAATGAGCAGTTCTTC. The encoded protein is CASSPTGSSYNEQFF. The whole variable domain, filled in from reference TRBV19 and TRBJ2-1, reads DGGITQSPKYLFRKEGQNVTLSCEQNLNHDAMYWYRQDPGQGLRLIYYSQIVNDFQKGDIAEGYSVSREKKESFPLTVTSAQKNPTAFYLCASSPTGSSYNEQFFGPGTRLTVL.